This TCR beta chain was sequenced during a study of T cells in Graves' hyperthyroidism and ophthalmopathy. This clonotype came up many times. Its antigen is still unknown. RNA transcripts provided the source from which TCR beta CDR3 regions were amplified. TCR CDR3 regions were first amplified by RT-PCR with HTBI primers. MiXCR, applied by TCRdb to the multiplex PCR reads, yields one record per CDR3 protein. The sample consists of about 360,000 distinct CDR3 sequences, 15% to 20% of them appearing once. Clinical symptoms, serum thyroxine and TRAb, thyroid ultrasound and orbital computed tomography together formed the diagnostic basis. This CDR3 spans 11 amino acids. CDR1 and CDR2 (germline): DFQATT, SNEGSKA (reference sequence). Between the trimmed V and J ends, which lost 6 bases and 11 bases, there was a span of 16 bases. Overall study results and limits: Clonotypes that were expanded in thyroid above 0.001 mostly appeared in blood too.

Sequences were obtained from blood. The TCR originated in a woman younger than 30 with Graves' hyperthyroidism. The chain uses TRBV20-1 and TRBJ1-1; possibly TRBD1 for D (5 bases). This CDR3 reads CSALLGHEAFF. CDR3 bases: TGCAGTGCCTTGCTGGGGCATGAGGCTTTCTTT.